This TCR beta chain derives from a study of blood T cell repertoires in COVID-19. The repertoire was sequenced with immunoSEQ multiplex PCR; TCRdb's copy has only in-frame clones and lacks some. The sample records around 150,000 clones, roughly 90% being singletons. The TCR originated in a man aged 30-40 years with COVID-19, enrolled during active disease. The specimen was peripheral blood.

The CDR3 sequence is CASSLGAWAASYEQYF. CDR3 nucleotide sequence: TGTGCCAGCAGCTTAGGAGCATGGGCTGCCTCCTACGAGCAGTACTTC. This chain joins TRBV7-6 and TRBJ2-7, with D uncertain. The CDR3 has 16 amino acids. Trimming stripped 1 base from V and 0 bases from J, with 13 bases between. Germline V gene sequence: CDR1 SGHVS, CDR2 FNYEAQ.